This TCR beta chain was sequenced during a study of T-cell reconstitution after alpha-beta-depleted transplantation in children. Unique molecular identifiers were used in preparing the TCRbeta library. Each CDR3 protein gets one entry after TCRdb re-called the PCR reads with MiXCR. The data contain hundreds of thousands of distinct CDR3 sequences, around a sixth of them singletons. The sample holds a few counts of this clonotype. This TCR was recovered from a human donor who donated a stem cell graft to a child with acute myeloid leukemia. The starting material was PBMCs from the stem cell graft donor, obtained from the stem cell graft.

The CDR3 here is CASSSPSREGPQETQYF. CDR3 DNA sequence: TGCGCCAGCAGCTCCCCCTCAAGGGAGGGCCCCCAAGAGACCCAGTACTTC. The chain joins TRBV5-1 to TRBJ2-5, with 7 bases that match TRBD2. Germline V gene lookup returns CDR1 SGHRS and CDR2 YFSETQ. The V and J ends lost 3 bases and 1 base, in that order; junction bases with no gene match: 12. The CDR3 runs to 17 residues.